This T cell receptor beta chain is from a study of blood T cells in healthy people across ages. Study-wide findings and caveats: Higher diversity and more naive CD4+ cells were features of long-lived donors, compared to aged donors. With unsorted PBMCs, a conclusive comparison of naive versus antigen-experienced cells was not possible.

Alongside a J-beta primer mix, a sample-barcoded 5' primer served in a second PCR lasting roughly 6 to 12 cycles. Sequencing yielded, for each sample, at least 3 million paired-end reads carrying CDR3. TCRdb called the 5' RACE reads again in MiXCR, with one record for every CDR3 protein. The table lists hundreds of thousands of distinct CDR3 sequences, approximately 35% of them singletons. This clonotype appeared many times. Its antigen is undetermined. The CDR3 contains 15 residues. V was cut by 7 bases and J by 2 bases, with 15 bases left in between. The sequence was obtained from a young man in good health. Sequencing was done on a sample of blood. The chain uses TRBV12-3 or TRBV12-4 and TRBJ2-4; D might be TRBD2 (5 bases). In DNA, the CDR3 is TGTGCCAGCAACCCAGGAGGACTCTCCAAAAACATTCAGTACTTC. Translation gives CASNPGGLSKNIQYF.